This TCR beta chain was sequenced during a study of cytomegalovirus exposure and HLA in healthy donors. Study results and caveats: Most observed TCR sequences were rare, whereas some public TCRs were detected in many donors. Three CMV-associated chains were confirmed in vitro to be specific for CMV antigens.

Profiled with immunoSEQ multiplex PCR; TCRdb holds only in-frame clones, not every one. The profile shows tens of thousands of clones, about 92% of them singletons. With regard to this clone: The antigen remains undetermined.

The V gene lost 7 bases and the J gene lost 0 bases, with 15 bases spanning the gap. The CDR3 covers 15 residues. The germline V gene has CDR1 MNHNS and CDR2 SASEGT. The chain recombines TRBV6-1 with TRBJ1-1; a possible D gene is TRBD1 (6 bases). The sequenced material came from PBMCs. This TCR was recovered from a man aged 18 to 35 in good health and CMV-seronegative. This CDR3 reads CASTDGGAMNTEAFF. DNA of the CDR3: TGTGCCAGCACCGATGGGGGGGCGATGAACACTGAAGCTTTCTTT.